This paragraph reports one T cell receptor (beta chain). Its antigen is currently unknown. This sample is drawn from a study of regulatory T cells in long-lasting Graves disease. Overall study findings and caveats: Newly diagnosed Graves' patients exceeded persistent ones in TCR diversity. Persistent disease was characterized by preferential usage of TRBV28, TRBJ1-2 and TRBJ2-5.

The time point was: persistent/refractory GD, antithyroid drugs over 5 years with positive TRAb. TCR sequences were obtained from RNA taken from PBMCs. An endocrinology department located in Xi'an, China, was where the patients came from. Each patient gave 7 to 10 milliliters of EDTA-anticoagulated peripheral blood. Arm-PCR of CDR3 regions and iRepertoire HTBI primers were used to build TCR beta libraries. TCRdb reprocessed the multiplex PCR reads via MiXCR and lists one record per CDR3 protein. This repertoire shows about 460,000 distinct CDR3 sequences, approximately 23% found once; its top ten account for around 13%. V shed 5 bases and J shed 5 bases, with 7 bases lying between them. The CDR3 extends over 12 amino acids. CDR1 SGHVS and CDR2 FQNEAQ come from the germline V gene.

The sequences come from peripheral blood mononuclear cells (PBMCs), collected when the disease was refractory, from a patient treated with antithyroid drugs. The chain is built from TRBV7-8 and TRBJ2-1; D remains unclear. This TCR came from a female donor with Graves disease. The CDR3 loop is CASSRAHNEQFF. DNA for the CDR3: TGTGCCAGCAGCCGAGCCCACAATGAGCAGTTCTTC.